This T cell receptor beta chain emerged from a study of T-cell memory formation after mild COVID-19. Across the whole study: Clusters were largely donor specific.

5'RACE with constant-segment primers yielded barcoded, UMI-tagged TCR alpha and TCR beta cDNA libraries. Each CDR3 protein gets one entry after TCRdb re-called the 5' RACE reads with MiXCR. The sample lists roughly 600,000 distinct CDR3 sequences; more than 15% were seen once. The CDR3 spans 14 residues. The V gene lost 2 bases and the J gene lost 2 bases, with 10 bases spanning the gap. The germline V gene has CDR1 SGHAT and CDR2 FQNNGV. Notes on the study in general: Pre-infection memory showed some responding clones, and this suggested that cross-reactive memory joined. Those CD4+ clones that contracted were mainly in CM and EM (CD8+ ones in EMRA).

This clonotype has only a few counts. Its antigen is still unknown. J is TRBJ2-7 and V is TRBV11-2, with unresolved D. The clonotype originates from an adult woman who had mild COVID-19 (a few samples of this study predate the infection). Cell type and time point are not known. Sample: PBMCs or a T cell subset sorted from them (not recorded which). The CDR3 protein is CASSLSGRTYEQYF. The CDR3 nucleotides are TGTGCCAGCAGCTTAAGTGGCAGAACCTACGAGCAGTACTTC.